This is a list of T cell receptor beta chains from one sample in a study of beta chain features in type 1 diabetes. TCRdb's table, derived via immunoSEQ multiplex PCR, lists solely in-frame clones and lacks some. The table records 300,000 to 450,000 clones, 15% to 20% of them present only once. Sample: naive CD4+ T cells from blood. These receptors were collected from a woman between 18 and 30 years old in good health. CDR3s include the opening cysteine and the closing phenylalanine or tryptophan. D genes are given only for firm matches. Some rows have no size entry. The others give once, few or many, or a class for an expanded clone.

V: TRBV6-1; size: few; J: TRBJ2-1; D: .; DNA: TGTGCCAGCACTCAGGGGGGTAGCAATGAGCAGTTCTTC; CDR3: CASTQGGSNEQFF
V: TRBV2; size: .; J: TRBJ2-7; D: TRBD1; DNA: TGTGCCAGCTCCCCCGAGGGGACAGGGGGCAGGCAGTACTTC; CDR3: CASSPEGTGGRQYF
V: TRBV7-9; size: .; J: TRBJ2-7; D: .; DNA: TGTGCCAGCAGCTTAGAGGGCACAGGAGAGCAGTACTTC; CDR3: CASSLEGTGEQYF
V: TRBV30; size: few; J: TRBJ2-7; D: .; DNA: TGTGCCTGGAGGAGGGTTGGGGAGCAGTACTTC; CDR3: CAWRRVGEQYF
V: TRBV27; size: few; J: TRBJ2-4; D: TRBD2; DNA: TGTGCCAGCAGTCCCGGGTTGGGGGGGACGCACATTCAGTACTTC; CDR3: CASSPGLGGTHIQYF
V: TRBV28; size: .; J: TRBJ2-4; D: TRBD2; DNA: TGTGCCAGCAGTCTGACTAGCGCGGGGAGAAACATTCAGTACTTC; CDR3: CASSLTSAGRNIQYF
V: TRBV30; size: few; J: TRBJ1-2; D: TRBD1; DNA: TGTGCCTGGAGTGCACAGGGGAACGTGGGAGGCTACACCTTC; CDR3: CAWSAQGNVGGYTF
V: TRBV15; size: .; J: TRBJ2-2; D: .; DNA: TGTGCCACCAGCAGAGAAGGGGAAACCGGGGAGCTGTTTTTT; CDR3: CATSREGETGELFF
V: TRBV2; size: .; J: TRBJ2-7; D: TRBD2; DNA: TGTGCCAGCAGTGAAGGGGGACTAGCGGGAGGGCGAAGAGGGCAGTACTTC; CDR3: CASSEGGLAGGRRGQYF
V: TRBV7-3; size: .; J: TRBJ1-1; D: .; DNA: TGTGCCAGCAGCTTATTGGGGGGAAATAACCAGGAAGCTTTCTTT; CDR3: CASSLLGGNNQEAFF